This is a list of T cell receptor beta chains from one sample in a study of Ad26.COV2.S vaccination and SARS-CoV-2 variants. Measured with immunoSEQ multiplex PCR; TCRdb has only the in-frame clones, and not every one. Of about 390,000 clones in the sample, approximately 90% are singletons; the top ten hold more than 3%. The material was peripheral blood, obtained in a trial of Ad26.COV2.S vaccine versus placebo. These receptors originate from a person between 18 and 59 years old who received the Ad26.COV2.S COVID-19 vaccine or a placebo. Both conserved end residues are part of each CDR3. D genes are given only for firm matches. Clone size is not always given. Where it is, it says once, few, many or a class for expanded clones.

clone_size,d_call,j_call,v_call,cdr3_aa,cdr3_nt
NA,NA,TRBJ1-4,TRBV2,CASSLIGEKLFF,TGTGCCAGCAGCCTTATCGGTGAAAAACTGTTTTTT
NA,TRBD2,TRBJ2-5,TRBV11-2,CASSSETSGGRDQETQYF,TGTGCCAGCAGCTCGGAGACTAGCGGGGGCCGCGACCAAGAGACCCAGTACTTC
NA,NA,TRBJ2-6,TRBV5-1,CATRPDPSGANVLTF,TGCGCCACCCGTCCTGACCCTTCTGGGGCCAACGTCCTGACTTTC
NA,NA,TRBJ1-1,TRBV12-3/TRBV12-4,CASSLQGNTEAFF,TGTGCCAGCAGTCTTCAGGGGAACACTGAAGCTTTCTTT
NA,TRBD1,TRBJ1-6,TRBV3-1/TRBV3-2,CASSLPRDSYNSPLHF,TGTGCCAGCAGCCTGCCGCGGGACAGCTATAATTCACCCCTCCACTTT
NA,TRBD1,TRBJ2-1,TRBV7-2,CASSSDRVKNEQFF,TGTGCCAGCAGCTCCGACAGGGTGAAAAATGAGCAGTTCTTC
NA,TRBD1,TRBJ1-2,TRBV3-1/TRBV3-2,CASSNGGQIGYTF,TGTGCCAGCAGCAACGGGGGACAGATTGGCTACACCTTC
NA,TRBD1,TRBJ1-4,TRBV4-3,CASSQDLGTGGGTNEKLFF,TGCGCCAGCAGCCAAGATTTAGGGACAGGGGGTGGAACTAATGAAAAACTGTTTTTT
NA,NA,TRBJ2-5,TRBV6-5,CASRAPGQQETQYF,TGTGCCAGCAGGGCCCCCGGACAGCAAGAGACCCAGTACTTC
NA,NA,TRBJ1-1,TRBV27,CASSSAGTSEAFF,TGTGCCAGCAGTTCAGCCGGGACAAGCGAAGCTTTCTTT
NA,NA,TRBJ1-2,TRBV3-1/TRBV3-2,CASSQTRGSEGTF,TGTGCCAGCAGCCAAACCCGTGGAAGTGAAGGGACCTTC
NA,NA,TRBJ1-5,TRBV25-1,CASSAWGDSNQPQHF,TGTGCCAGCAGTGCTTGGGGAGATAGCAATCAGCCCCAGCATTTT
NA,TRBD2,TRBJ2-7,TRBV4-3,CASSRGLADIYEQYF,TGCGCCAGCAGCCGCGGACTAGCGGACATTTACGAGCAGTACTTC
NA,NA,TRBJ2-1,TRBV6-5,CASSYSRQGYEQFF,TGTGCCAGCAGTTACTCGCGGCAGGGCTATGAGCAGTTCTTC
NA,NA,TRBJ2-1,TRBV27,CASSFGRNEQFF,TGTGCCAGCAGTTTTGGTCGAAATGAGCAGTTCTTC
NA,NA,TRBJ2-3,TRBV9,CASSVSPTSTDTQYF,TGTGCCAGCAGCGTTAGTCCTACTAGCACAGATACGCAGTATTTT
NA,NA,TRBJ2-7,TRBV7-2,CASSPLARTGAYEQYF,TGTGCCAGCAGCCCCCTCGCCCGAACAGGCGCCTACGAGCAGTACTTC
NA,NA,TRBJ2-1,TRBV20-1,CSASSDEQFF,TGCAGTGCTAGCAGCGATGAGCAGTTCTTC
NA,TRBD2,TRBJ2-5,TRBV5-3,CARRIGPRGGRVETQYF,TGTGCCAGAAGAATTGGCCCCCGGGGGGGGCGAGTAGAGACCCAGTACTTC
NA,NA,TRBJ2-1,TRBV9,CASSPRDKSYNEQFF,TGTGCCAGCAGCCCCCGGGACAAATCCTACAATGAGCAGTTCTTC
NA,NA,TRBJ1-1,TRBV6-5,CASLVARTLNTEAFF,TGTGCCAGCCTAGTTGCCCGGACACTGAACACTGAAGCTTTCTTT
NA,NA,TRBJ2-7,TRBV7-2,CASSVTAGLGSYEQYF,TGTGCCAGCAGCGTTACTGCGGGGTTGGGATCCTACGAGCAGTACTTC
few,NA,TRBJ1-3,TRBV10-3,CAITDSGEPGNTIYF,TGTGCCATCACGGACTCCGGGGAACCTGGAAACACCATATATTTT
NA,TRBD1,TRBJ1-6,TRBV16,CASSPSKGAHNSPLHF,TGTGCCAGCAGCCCATCAAAGGGGGCACACAATTCACCCCTCCACTTT
NA,TRBD1,TRBJ1-2,TRBV3-1/TRBV3-2,CASSRGTGLIYGYTF,TGTGCCAGCAGCAGGGGGACAGGTTTAATCTATGGCTACACCTTC